This T cell receptor beta chain was recorded in a study of blood T cell repertoires in COVID-19. About the research overall: Acute-phase and convalescent COVID-19 samples originated in the United States, Italy and Spain. T cells, B-cell-depleted T cells, or PBMCs provided the cDNA or gDNA that served as material.

Recruited during active infection, patients (from Seattle) were subsequently followed longitudinally. How the authors handled the data: Using reference gene primer amplification, nucleated cell counts were estimated. Libraries were prepared by immunoSEQ multiplex PCR; TCRdb keeps only in-frame clonotypes and omits some of them. The DNA gave D and trimming, while V, J and clone size come from that table. The sample yields more than 150,000 clones, 81% seen once. V gave up 1 base and J gave up 5 bases, with 12 bases separating them. The CDR3 loop spans 14 amino acids. Germline V gives CDR1 LNHDA, CDR2 SQIVND (reference sequence).

What was sequenced was peripheral blood. The chain combines TRBV19 with TRBJ2-7; the D is unclear. The receptor comes from an elderly woman with COVID-19, enrolled during active disease. The CDR3 loop reads CASSIGVRSNEQYF. CDR3 coding DNA: TGTGCCAGTAGTATAGGAGTTCGTTCGAACGAGCAGTACTTC.